The 11 T cell receptor beta chains below come from one sample, sequenced in a study of OX40 agonist ivuxolimab in advanced cancers. Library construction relied on the immunoSEQ multiplex PCR assay. TCRdb carries this immuneACCESS record with in-frame sequences only. Its versions omit some clonotypes, under half of them owing to an unresolved V gene in the studies checked, with the rest unexplained. In this sample the table shows about 94,000 clones, roughly 84% of which occur a single time. The ten largest clones add up to under 0.35% of the sample. The starting material was CD4+ or CD8+ T cells sorted from blood, obtained in a trial of the OX40 agonist ivuxolimab. These receptors all come from an adult with an advanced solid tumor such as melanoma, head and neck, liver or kidney cancer.

The chain recombines TRBV14 with TRBJ2-7; no definite D call. V lost 3 bases and J 2 bases, leaving 14 bases between the germline ends. The CDR3 extends over 15 amino acids. CDR1 and CDR2 from the germline V gene are SGHDN and FVKESK. CDR3 sequence reads: CASSQALGPTYEQYF. The CDR3 DNA sequence: TGTGCCAGCAGCCAGGCGTTGGGTCCCACCTACGAGCAGTACTTC.

The V and J genes are TRBV28 and TRBJ2-7, with 7 bases fitting TRBD1. The CDR3 contains 14 residues. Trimming took 2 bases from V and 4 from J; bases not matched to a gene: 5. The V gene's germline CDR1 is MDHEN and CDR2 SYDVKM. CDR3 residues: CASSLPQGSYEQYF. The CDR3 DNA follows: TGTGCCAGCAGTTTACCACAGGGGTCGTACGAGCAGTACTTC. Looking up the rest from reference TRBV28 and TRBJ2-7 gives the full variable domain: DVKVTQSSRYLVKRTGEKVFLECVQDMDHENMFWYRQDPGLGLRLIYFSYDVKMKEKGDIPEGYSVSREKKERFSLILESASTNQTSMYLCASSLPQGSYEQYFGPGTRLTVT.

CDR3 protein: CASSGRPRETQYF. CDR3 in DNA: TGTGCCAGCAGTGGCAGACCGCGAGAGACCCAGTACTTC. The gene calls are TRBV6-1 and TRBJ2-5; D unclear. This CDR3 spans 13 amino acids. Germline lookup yields CDR1 MNHNS and CDR2 SASEGT. V gave up 4 bases and J gave up 4 bases, with 10 bases separating them.

J is TRBJ1-6 and V is TRBV7-8; D perhaps matches TRBD1 (5 bases). Germline CDR1 and CDR2: SGHVS and FQNEAQ. The length of the CDR3 is 17 residues. V was clipped by 5 bases and J by 2 bases, with 16 bases between them. CDR3 in amino acids: CASSRRGGGAYNSPLHF. The CDR3, as DNA: TGTGCCAGCAGCCGCCGGGGTGGGGGTGCCTATAATTCACCCCTCCACTTT.

This clone was observed a handful of times. This chain links TRBV19 with TRBJ1-5, with D hard to call. The CDR3 consists of 14 residues. V was shortened by 1 base and J by 4 bases, with 8 bases between the two germline ends. Per the germline V gene, CDR1 is LNHDA and CDR2 is SQIVND (reference sequence). The CDR3 coding sequence is TGTGCCAGTAGTATAGGGGCAGGTAATCAGCCCCAGCATTTT. It translates to CASSIGAGNQPQHF.

This chain connects TRBV6-6 to TRBJ2-2; D unclear. This CDR3 is 14 amino acids long. CDR1 is MNHNY, CDR2 SVGAGI, per germline (reference sequence). V gave up 8 bases and J gave up 1 base, with 11 bases separating them. CDR3 sequence: CASCAEMNTGELFF. CDR3 nucleotides: TGTGCCAGCTGTGCGGAGATGAACACCGGGGAGCTGTTTTTT.

In DNA, the CDR3 is TGCGCCAGCAGCTCCCGGGCCCTAGTGGGGTCCTACAATGAGCAGTTCTTC. It codes for CASSSRALVGSYNEQFF. V usage is TRBV5-1 and J usage is TRBJ2-1; D unclear. Germline assignment: CDR1 SGHRS and CDR2 YFSETQ. Trimming removed 3 bases from V and 1 base from J, with 17 bases in between. The CDR3 sequence is 17 residues long. Based on the CDR3 plus reference TRBV5-1 and TRBJ2-1, the full variable domain is KAGVTQTPRYLIKTRGQQVTLSCSPISGHRSVSWYQQTPGQGLQFLFEYFSETQRNKGNFPGRFSGRQFSNSRSEMNVSTLELGDSALYLCASSSRALVGSYNEQFFGPGTRLTVL.

To note about this clone: The same CDR3 is also encoded by other DNA sequences in this sample. The J gene is TRBJ2-3, the V gene TRBV11-2, with D unclear. The germline gives CDR1 SGHAT, CDR2 FQNNGV. V dropped 0 bases and J dropped 2 bases, with 6 bases sitting between them. There are 14 residues in the CDR3. The CDR3 spells CASSLEGLTDTQYF. As DNA, the CDR3 is TGTGCCAGCAGCTTAGAGGGTCTCACAGATACGCAGTATTTT.

The V call is TRBV18, the J call TRBJ2-7; D could derive from TRBD1 or TRBD2 (5 bases each). Trimming pared 2 bases from V and 2 bases from J, leaving 16 bases between. This CDR3 spans 16 amino acids. From germline, CDR1 is KGHSH and CDR2 LQKENI. The CDR3 protein is CASSPWDPGNTYEQYF. CDR3 in DNA: TGTGCCAGCTCACCATGGGACCCGGGAAACACCTACGAGCAGTACTTC.

V is TRBV9 and J is TRBJ2-7; unclear D gene. CDR1 SGDLS and CDR2 YYNGEE come from the germline V gene. This CDR3 has 14 residues. Trimming took 1 base from V and 0 from J, leaving 8 bases between them. CDR3 sequence reads: CASSVTWDSYEQYF. Written as DNA, the CDR3 is TGTGCCAGCAGCGTAACCTGGGACTCCTACGAGCAGTACTTC.

The rearrangement links TRBV19 to TRBJ1-1, with TRBD1 matching 8 bases. CDR1 and CDR2 (germline): LNHDA, SQIVND (reference sequence). This CDR3 contains 14 residues. The junction had 5 bases not matched to a gene; V was cut back by 3 bases and J by 5 bases. The CDR3 coding sequence is TGTGCCAGTAGTATTCAGGGGGCGAGGACTGAAGCTTTCTTT. Translation: CASSIQGARTEAFF.